The T cell receptor beta chain described here comes from a study of CD8 T cells in ankylosing spondylitis. Study-wide points: The authors reported significant enrichment of disease-linked clones in matched ankylosing spondylitis synovial fluid. Past studies reported some motif variants in reactive arthritis synovial fluid and blood. Seemingly characteristic of ankylosing spondylitis blood was a TCR beta motif consisting of roughly 8 highly homologous variants. Disease-linked clones, CD8+, were relatively rare in peripheral blood.

The CDR3 extends over 17 amino acids. The V and J ends lost 3 bases and 3 bases, in that order; junction bases with no gene match: 9. Germline values: CDR1 KGHDR, CDR2 SFDVKD. In TCRdb, the 5' RACE reads were re-called with MiXCR into one record per CDR3 protein. The sample shows some 200,000 distinct CDR3 sequences, around 25% of them seen only once. This clonotype was seen just once. The antigen remains unidentified. This chain connects TRBV24-1 to TRBJ2-3; 9 bases map to TRBD2. The sample comprised blood, either unsorted or a sorted T cell fraction (not recorded which). This TCR was sampled from a male donor with ankylosing spondylitis or in good health (not recorded which). The CDR3 bases are TGTGCCACCAGTGATCCCACCCCTAGCGGGACTACAGATACGCAGTATTTT. Amino acids: CATSDPTPSGTTDTQYF.